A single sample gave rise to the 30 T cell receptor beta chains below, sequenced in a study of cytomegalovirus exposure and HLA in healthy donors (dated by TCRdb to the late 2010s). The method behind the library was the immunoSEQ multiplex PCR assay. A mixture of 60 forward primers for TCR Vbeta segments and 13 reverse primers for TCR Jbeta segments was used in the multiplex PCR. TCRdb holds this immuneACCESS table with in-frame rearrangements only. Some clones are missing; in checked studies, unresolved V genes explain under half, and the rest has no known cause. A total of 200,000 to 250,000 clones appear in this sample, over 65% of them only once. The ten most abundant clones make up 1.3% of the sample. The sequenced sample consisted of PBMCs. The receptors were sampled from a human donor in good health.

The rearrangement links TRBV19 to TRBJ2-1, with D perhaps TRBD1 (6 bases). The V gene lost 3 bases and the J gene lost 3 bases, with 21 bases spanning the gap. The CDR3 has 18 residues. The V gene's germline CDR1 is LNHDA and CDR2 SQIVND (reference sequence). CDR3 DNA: TGTGCCAGTAGTATTTCTCGGGGACATAAAATTAGCTACAATGAGCAGTTCTTC. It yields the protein CASSISRGHKISYNEQFF. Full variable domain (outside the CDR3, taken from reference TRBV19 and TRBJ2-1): DGGITQSPKYLFRKEGQNVTLSCEQNLNHDAMYWYRQDPGQGLRLIYYSQIVNDFQKGDIAEGYSVSREKKESFPLTVTSAQKNPTAFYLCASSISRGHKISYNEQFFGPGTRLTVL.

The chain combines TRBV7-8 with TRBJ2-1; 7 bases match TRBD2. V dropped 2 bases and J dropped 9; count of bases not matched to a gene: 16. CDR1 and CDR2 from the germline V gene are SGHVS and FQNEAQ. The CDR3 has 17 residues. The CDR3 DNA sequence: TGTGCCAGCAGCTTAAGGGAGGCGGGCGGGAGTATCGGTGAGCAGTTCTTC. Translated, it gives CASSLREAGGSIGEQFF.

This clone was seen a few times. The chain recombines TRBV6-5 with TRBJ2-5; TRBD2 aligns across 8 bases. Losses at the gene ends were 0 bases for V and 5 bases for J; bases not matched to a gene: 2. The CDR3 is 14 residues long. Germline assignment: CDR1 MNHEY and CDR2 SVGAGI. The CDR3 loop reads CASSYSSGIETQYF. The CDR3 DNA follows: TGTGCCAGCAGTTACTCTAGCGGGATTGAGACCCAGTACTTC.

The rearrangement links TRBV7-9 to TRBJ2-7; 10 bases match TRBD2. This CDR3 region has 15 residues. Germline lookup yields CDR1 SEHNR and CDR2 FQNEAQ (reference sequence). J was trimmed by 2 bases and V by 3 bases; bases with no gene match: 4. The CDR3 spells CASSFSGRRTYEQYF. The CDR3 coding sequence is TGTGCCAGCAGCTTTAGCGGGAGGAGGACCTACGAGCAGTACTTC.

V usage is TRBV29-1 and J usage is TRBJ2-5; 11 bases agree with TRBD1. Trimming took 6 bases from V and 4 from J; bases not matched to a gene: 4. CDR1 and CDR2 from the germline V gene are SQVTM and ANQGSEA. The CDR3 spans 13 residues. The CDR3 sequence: CSVGQGAGETQYF. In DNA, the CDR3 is TGCAGCGTAGGACAGGGGGCTGGAGAGACCCAGTACTTC. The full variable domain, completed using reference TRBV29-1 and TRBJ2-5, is SAVISQKPSRDICQRGTSLTIQCQVDSQVTMMFWYRQQPGQSLTLIATANQGSEATYESGFVIDKFPISRPNLTFSTLTVSNMSPEDSSIYLCSVGQGAGETQYFGPGTRLLVL.

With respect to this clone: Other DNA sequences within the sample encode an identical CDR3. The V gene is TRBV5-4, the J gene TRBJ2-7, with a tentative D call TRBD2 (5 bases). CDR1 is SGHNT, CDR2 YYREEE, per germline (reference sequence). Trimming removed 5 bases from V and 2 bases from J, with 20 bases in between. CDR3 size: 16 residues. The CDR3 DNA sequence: TGTGCCAGCAGTTCCCGGACTCCCCCCGCCACCTACGAGCAGTACTTC. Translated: CASSSRTPPATYEQYF.

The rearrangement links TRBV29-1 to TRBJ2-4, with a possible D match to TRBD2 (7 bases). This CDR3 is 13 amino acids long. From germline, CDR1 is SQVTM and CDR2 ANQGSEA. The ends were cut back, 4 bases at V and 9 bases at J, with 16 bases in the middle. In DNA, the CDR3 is TGCAGCGTTGTTGAGGGGGGGGCGGGCATTCAGTACTTC. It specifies CSVVEGGAGIQYF.

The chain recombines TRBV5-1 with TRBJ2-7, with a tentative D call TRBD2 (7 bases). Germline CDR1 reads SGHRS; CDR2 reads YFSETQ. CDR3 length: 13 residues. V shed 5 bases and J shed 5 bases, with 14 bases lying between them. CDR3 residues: CASSPWGGDEQYF. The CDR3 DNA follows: TGCGCCAGCAGTCCATGGGGGGGCGACGAGCAGTACTTC.

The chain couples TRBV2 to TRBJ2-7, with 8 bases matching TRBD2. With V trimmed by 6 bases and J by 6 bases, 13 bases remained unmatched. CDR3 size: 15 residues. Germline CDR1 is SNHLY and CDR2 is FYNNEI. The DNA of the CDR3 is TGTGCCAGCAGCGCCGGGACGGGGGGGTGGGGCGAGCAGTACTTC. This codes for CASSAGTGGWGEQYF.

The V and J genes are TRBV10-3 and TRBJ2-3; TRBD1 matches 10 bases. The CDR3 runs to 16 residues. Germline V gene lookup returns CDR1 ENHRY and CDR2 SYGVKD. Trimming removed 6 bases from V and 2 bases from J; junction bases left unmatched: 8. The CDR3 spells CAIRKMGTGVTDTQYF. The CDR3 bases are TGTGCCATCAGGAAGATGGGGACAGGGGTCACAGATACGCAGTATTTT.

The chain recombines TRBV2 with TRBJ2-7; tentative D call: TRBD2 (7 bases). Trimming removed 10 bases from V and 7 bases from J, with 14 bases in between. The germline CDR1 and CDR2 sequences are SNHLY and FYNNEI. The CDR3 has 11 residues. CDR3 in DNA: TGTGCCATCCGGGGGGCTCGGGAGCAGTACTTC. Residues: CAIRGAREQYF.

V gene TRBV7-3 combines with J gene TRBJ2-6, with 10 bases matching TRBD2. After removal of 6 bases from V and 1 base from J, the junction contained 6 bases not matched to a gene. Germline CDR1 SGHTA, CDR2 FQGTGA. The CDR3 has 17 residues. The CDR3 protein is CASSFVAGGSGANVLTF. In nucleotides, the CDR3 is TGTGCCAGCAGTTTCGTAGCGGGAGGTTCTGGGGCCAACGTCCTGACTTTC.

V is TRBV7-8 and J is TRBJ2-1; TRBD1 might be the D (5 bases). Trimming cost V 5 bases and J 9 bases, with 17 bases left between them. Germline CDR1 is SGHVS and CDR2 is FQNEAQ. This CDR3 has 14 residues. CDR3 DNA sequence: TGTGCCAGCAGCAGGGGCCAGTACAGGACTGAGCAGTTCTTC. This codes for CASSRGQYRTEQFF.

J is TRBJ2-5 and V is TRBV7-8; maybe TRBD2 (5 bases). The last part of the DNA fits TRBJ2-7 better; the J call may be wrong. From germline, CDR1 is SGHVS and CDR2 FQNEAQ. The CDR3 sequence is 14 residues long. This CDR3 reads CASSLGGLSYEQYF. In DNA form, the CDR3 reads TGTGCCAGCAGCTTAGGTGGACTTTCCTACGAGCAGTACTTC.

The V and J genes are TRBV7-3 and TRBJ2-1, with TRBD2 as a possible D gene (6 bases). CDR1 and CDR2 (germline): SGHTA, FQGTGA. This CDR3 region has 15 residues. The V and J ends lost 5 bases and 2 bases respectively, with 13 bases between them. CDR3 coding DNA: TGTGCCAGCAGCCCTCGGTCTAGCGCCTACAATGAGCAGTTCTTC. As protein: CASSPRSSAYNEQFF.

CDR3 in DNA: TGCGCCAGCAGCTTGGATAGCGGGAGGGACTACGAGCAGTACTTC. Translating gives CASSLDSGRDYEQYF. The chain combines TRBV5-1 with TRBJ2-7; 11 bases are shared with TRBD2. The CDR3 sequence is 15 residues long. The trim removed 0 bases at V and 3 bases at J, leaving 2 bases unmatched. Germline V CDR1 and CDR2: SGHRS, YFSETQ.

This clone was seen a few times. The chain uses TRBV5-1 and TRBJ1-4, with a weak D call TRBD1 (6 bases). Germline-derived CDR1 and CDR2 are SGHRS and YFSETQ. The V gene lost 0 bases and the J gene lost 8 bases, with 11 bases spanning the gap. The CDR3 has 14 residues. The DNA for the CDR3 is TGCGCCAGCAGCTTGGAACAGGGTGTGGAAAAACTGTTTTTT. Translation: CASSLEQGVEKLFF.

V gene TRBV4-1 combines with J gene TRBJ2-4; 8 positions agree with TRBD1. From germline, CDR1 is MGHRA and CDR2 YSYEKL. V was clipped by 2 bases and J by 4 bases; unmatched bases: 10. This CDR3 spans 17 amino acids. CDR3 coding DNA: TGCGCCAGCAGCCAATCCTGGACAGGGATGATAAAAAACATTCAGTACTTC. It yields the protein CASSQSWTGMIKNIQYF.

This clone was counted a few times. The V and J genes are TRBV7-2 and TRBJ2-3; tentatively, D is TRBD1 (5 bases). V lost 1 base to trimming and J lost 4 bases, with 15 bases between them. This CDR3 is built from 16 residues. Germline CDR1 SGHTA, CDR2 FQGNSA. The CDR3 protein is CASSLVPRVAADTQYF. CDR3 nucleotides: TGTGCCAGCAGCTTAGTTCCCAGGGTCGCCGCAGATACGCAGTATTTT.

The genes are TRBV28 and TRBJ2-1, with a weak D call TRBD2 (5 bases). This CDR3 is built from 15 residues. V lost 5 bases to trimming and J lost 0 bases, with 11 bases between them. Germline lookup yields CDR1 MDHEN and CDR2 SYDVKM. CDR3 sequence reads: CASSREGSSYNEQFF. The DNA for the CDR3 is TGTGCCAGCAGTCGTGAGGGTAGCTCCTACAATGAGCAGTTCTTC.

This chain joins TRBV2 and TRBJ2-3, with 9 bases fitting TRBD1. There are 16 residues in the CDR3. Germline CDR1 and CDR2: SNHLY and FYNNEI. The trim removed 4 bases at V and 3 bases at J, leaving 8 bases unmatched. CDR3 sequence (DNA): TGTGCCAGCAGTGGGGGGACAGGGAGGATTACAGATACGCAGTATTTT. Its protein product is CASSGGTGRITDTQYF.

The CDR3 bases are TGCGCCAGCAGCCCAGACAGGTACAATGAGCAGTTCTTC. Its translation is CASSPDRYNEQFF. The chain carries TRBV5-1 and TRBJ2-1; tentative D call: TRBD1 (6 bases). Germline V gene lookup returns CDR1 SGHRS and CDR2 YFSETQ. The V and J ends lost 4 bases and 4 bases respectively, with 9 bases between them. The CDR3 length is 13 residues.

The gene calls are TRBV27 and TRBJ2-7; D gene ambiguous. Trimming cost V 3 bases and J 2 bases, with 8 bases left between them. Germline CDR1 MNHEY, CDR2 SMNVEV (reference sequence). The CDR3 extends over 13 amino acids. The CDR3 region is CASSFKSTYEQYF. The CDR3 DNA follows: TGTGCCAGCAGTTTCAAATCCACCTACGAGCAGTACTTC.

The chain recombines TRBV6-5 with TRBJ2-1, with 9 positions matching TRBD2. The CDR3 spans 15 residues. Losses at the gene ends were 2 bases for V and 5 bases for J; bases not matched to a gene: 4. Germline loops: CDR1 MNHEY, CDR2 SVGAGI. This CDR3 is CASSYGGRAHNEQFF. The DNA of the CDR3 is TGTGCCAGCAGTTACGGCGGGAGGGCTCACAATGAGCAGTTCTTC.

CDR3 in amino acids: CASSYGTAMNTEAFF. CDR3 sequence (DNA): TGTGCCAGCAGTTACGGGACAGCAATGAACACTGAAGCTTTCTTT. The gene calls are TRBV6-5 and TRBJ1-1; 7 bases fit TRBD1. V shed 2 bases, J shed 0 bases, and the junction held 3 bases outside the gene matches. Per germline, CDR1 MNHEY and CDR2 SVGAGI. The CDR3 runs to 15 residues.

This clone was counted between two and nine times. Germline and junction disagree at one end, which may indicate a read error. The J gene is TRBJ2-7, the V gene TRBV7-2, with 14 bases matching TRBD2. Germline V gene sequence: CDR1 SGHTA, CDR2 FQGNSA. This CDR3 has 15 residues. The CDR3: CASSPTGTSGRPLDF. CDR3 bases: TGTGCCAGCAGCCCGACCGGGACTAGCGGGAGACCCCTGGACTTC.

The CDR3 loop reads CASSEATSGRFRFHYEQYF. The CDR3 region has the DNA TGTGCCAGCAGTGAAGCGACTAGCGGGAGATTTAGATTCCACTACGAGCAGTACTTC. This chain connects TRBV6-1 to TRBJ2-7; 12 nucleotides agree with TRBD2. Per the germline V gene, CDR1 is MNHNS and CDR2 is SASEGT. V shed 0 bases and J 3 bases; nucleotides not matched to a gene: 12. The CDR3 totals 19 residues.

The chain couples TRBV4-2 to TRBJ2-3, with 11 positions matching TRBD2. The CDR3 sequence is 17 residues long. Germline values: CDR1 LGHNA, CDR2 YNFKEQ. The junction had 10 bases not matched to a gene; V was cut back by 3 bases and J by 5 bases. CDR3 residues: CASSQGTSGRTGDTQYF. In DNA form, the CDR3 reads TGTGCCAGCAGCCAGGGGACTAGCGGACGGACGGGAGATACGCAGTATTTT.

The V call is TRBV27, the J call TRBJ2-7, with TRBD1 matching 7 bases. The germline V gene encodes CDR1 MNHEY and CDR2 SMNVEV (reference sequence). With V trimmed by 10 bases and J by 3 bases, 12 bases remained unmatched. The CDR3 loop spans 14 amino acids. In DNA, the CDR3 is TGTGCCACGGTGGGGGCAGGGGGTCTCTACGAGCAGTACTTC. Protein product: CATVGAGGLYEQYF.

The CDR3 here is CADSRAPRSEKLFF. The CDR3 nucleotides read TGTGCCGACTCGCGGGCCCCCCGGAGTGAAAAACTGTTTTTT. The chain recombines TRBV2 with TRBJ1-4, with D unclear. CDR1 and CDR2 from the germline V gene are SNHLY and FYNNEI. The CDR3 runs to 14 residues. V was trimmed by 11 bases and J by 7 bases, leaving 20 bases between them.